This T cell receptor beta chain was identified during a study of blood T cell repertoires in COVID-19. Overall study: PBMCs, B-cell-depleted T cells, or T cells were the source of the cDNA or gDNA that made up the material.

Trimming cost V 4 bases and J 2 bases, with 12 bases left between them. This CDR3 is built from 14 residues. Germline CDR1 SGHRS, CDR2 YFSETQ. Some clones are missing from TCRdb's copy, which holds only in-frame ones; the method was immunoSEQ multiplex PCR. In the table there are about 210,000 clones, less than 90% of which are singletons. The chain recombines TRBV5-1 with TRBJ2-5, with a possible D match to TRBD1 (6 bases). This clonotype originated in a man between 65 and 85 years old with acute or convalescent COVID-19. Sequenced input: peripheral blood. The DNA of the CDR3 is TGCGCCAGCAGCCCAGGACAGCCACAAGAGACCCAGTACTTC. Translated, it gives CASSPGQPQETQYF.